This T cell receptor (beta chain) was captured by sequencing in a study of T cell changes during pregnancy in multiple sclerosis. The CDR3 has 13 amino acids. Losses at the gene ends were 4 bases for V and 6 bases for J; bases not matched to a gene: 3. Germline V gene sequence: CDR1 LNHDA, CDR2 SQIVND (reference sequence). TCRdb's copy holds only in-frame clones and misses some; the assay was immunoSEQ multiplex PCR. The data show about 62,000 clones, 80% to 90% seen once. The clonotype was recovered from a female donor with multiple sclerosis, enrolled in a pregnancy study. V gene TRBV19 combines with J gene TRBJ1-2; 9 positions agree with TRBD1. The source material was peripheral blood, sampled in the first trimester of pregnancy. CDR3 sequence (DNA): TGTGCCAGTAGTACCTGGACAGGGGATGGCTACACCTTC. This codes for CASSTWTGDGYTF. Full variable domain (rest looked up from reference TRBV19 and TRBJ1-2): DGGITQSPKYLFRKEGQNVTLSCEQNLNHDAMYWYRQDPGQGLRLIYYSQIVNDFQKGDIAEGYSVSREKKESFPLTVTSAQKNPTAFYLCASSTWTGDGYTFGSGTRLTVV.